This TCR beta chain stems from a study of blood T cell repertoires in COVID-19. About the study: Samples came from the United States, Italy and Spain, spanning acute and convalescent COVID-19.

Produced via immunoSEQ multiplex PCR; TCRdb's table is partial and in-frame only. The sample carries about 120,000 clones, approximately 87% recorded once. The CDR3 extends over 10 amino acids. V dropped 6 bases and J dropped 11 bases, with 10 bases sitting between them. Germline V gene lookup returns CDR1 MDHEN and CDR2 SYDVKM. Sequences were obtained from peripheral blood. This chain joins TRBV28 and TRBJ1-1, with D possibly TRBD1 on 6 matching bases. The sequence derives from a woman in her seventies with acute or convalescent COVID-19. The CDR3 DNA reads TGTGCCAGCAGACAGGGTACGGCTTTCTTT. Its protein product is CASRQGTAFF.